This T cell receptor beta chain is from a study of CD8+ T cells in alopecia areata. Sample treatment: oral pan-JAK inhibitor, 5-10 mg twice daily. Peripheral blood and lesional scalp punch biopsies were taken from alopecia areata patients. Extraction and reverse transcription of RNA yielded cDNA as the sequencing template. Data came from immunoSEQ multiplex PCR; TCRdb stores just in-frame clones and leaves some out. Among 160,000 or so clones listed, about 71% were seen once. Losses at the gene ends were 5 bases for V and 1 base for J; bases not matched to a gene: 12. The CDR3 length is 18 residues. Looked up from germline, CDR1 is LNHDA and CDR2 is SQIVND (reference sequence).

Sequenced material: CD4+ T cells sorted from blood, taken at week 4, from a patient treated with tofacitinib. V gene TRBV19 combines with J gene TRBJ1-1, with 11 bases aligning to TRBD1. The sequence was obtained from a human donor with alopecia areata. The CDR3 bases are TGTGCCAGTAGTCCGCGGGACAGGGGGAGATCAAAGAACACTGAAGCTTTCTTT. This translates into CASSPRDRGRSKNTEAFF.